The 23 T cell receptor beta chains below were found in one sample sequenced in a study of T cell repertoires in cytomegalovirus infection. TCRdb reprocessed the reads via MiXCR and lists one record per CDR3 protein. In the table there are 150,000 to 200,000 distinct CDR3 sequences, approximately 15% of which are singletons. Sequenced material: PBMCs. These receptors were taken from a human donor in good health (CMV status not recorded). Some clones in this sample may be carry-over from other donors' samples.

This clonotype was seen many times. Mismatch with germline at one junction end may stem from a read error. DNA for the CDR3: TGTGCTAGCAGCTTACGTGGTAGGGGACAGGGGCACACCGGGGAGCTGTTTTTT. It codes for CASSLRGRGQGHTGELFF. The rearrangement joins TRBV7-7 to TRBJ2-2, with 10 nucleotides matching TRBD1. Germline V gives CDR1 SSHAT, CDR2 FNYEAQ (reference sequence). The CDR3 runs to 18 residues. Filled out from reference TRBV7-7 and TRBJ2-2, the complete variable domain reads GAGVSQSPRYKVTKRGQDVTLRCDPISSHATLYWYQQALGQGPEFLTYFNYEAQPDKSGLPSDRFSAERPEGSISTLTIQRTEQRDSAMYRCASSLRGRGQGHTGELFFGEGSRLTVL.

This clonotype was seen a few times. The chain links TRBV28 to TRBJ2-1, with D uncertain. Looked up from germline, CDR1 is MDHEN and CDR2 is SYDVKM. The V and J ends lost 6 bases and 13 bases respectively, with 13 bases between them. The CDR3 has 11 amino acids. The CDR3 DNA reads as TGTGCCAGCAGCCCCAGACTCGGACAGTTCTTC. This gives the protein CASSPRLGQFF. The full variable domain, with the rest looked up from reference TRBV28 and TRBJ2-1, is DVKVTQSSRYLVKRTGEKVFLECVQDMDHENMFWYRQDPGLGLRLIYFSYDVKMKEKGDIPEGYSVSREKKERFSLILESASTNQTSMYLCASSPRLGQFFGPGTRLTVL.

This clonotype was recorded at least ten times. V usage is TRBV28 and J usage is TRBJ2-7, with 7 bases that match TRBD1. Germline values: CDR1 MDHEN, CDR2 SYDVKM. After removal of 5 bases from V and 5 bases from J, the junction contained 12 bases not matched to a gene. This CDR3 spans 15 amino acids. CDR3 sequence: CASSQGEGQRDEQYF. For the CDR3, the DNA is TGTGCCAGCAGTCAAGGCGAGGGACAGAGGGACGAGCAGTACTTC.

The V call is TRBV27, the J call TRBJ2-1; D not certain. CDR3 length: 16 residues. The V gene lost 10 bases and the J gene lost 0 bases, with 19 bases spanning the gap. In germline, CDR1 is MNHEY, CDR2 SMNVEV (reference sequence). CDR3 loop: CATLQRASNSYNEQFF. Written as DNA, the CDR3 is TGTGCCACCCTTCAACGAGCTTCTAACTCCTACAATGAGCAGTTCTTC.

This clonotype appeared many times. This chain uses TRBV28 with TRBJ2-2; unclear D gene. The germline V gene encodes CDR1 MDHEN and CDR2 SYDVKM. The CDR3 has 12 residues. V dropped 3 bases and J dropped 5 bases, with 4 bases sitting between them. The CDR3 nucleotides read TGTGCCAGCAGTTTCAGGACCGGGGAGCTGTTTTTT. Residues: CASSFRTGELFF.

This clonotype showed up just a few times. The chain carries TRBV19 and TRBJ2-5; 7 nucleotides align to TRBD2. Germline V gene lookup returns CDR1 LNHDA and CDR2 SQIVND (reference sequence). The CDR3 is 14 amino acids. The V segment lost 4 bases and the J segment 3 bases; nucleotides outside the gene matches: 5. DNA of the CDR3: TGTGCCAGTAGTAGGGGGGGTCAGGAAGAGACCCAGTACTTC. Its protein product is CASSRGGQEETQYF.

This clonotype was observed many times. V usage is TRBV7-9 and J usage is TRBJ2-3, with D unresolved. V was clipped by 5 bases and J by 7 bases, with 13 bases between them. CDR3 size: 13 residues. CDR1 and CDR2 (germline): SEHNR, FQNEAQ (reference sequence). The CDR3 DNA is TGTGCCAGCAGCGAGGTGACGAGGAATACGCAGTATTTT. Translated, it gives CASSEVTRNTQYF.

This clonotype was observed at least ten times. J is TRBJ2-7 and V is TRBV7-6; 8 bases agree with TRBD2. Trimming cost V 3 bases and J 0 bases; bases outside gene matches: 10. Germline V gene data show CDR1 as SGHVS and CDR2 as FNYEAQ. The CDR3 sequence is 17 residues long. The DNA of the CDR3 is TGTGCCAGCAGCTTCTACCCAGCGGGAGAGGTCTCCTACGAGCAGTACTTC. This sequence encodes CASSFYPAGEVSYEQYF.

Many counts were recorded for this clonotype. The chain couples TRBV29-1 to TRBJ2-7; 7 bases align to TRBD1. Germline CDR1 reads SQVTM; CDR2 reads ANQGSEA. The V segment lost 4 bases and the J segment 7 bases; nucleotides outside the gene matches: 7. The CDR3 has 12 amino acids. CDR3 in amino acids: CSVGRQGWEQYF. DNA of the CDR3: TGCAGCGTTGGCCGACAGGGATGGGAGCAGTACTTC.

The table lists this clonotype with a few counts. CDR3 residues: CASSRGLAEDEQYF. The DNA for the CDR3 is TGTGCCAGCAGCCGGGGACTAGCAGAGGACGAGCAGTACTTC. The gene calls are TRBV5-5 and TRBJ2-7; 9 bases agree with TRBD2. Germline V gene lookup returns CDR1 SGHKS and CDR2 YYEKEE (reference sequence). With 4 bases clipped from V and 5 bases from J, the junction kept 7 bases outside the gene matches. CDR3 length equals 14 residues.

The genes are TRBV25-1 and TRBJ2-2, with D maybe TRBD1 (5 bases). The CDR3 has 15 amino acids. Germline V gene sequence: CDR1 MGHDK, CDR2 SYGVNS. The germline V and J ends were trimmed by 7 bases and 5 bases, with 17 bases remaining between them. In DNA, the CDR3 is TGTGCCAGCACTGATCTCCAGGGAAGGACCGGGGAGCTGTTTTTT. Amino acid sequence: CASTDLQGRTGELFF. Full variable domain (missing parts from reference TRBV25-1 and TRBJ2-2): EADIYQTPRYLVIGTGKKITLECSQTMGHDKMYWYQQDPGMELHLIHYSYGVNSTEKGDLSSESTVSRIRTEHFPLTLESARPSHTSQYLCASTDLQGRTGELFFGEGSRLTVL.

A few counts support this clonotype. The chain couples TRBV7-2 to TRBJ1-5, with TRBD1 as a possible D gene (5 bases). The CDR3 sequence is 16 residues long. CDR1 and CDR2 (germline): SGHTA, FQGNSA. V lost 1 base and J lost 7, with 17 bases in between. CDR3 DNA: TGTGCCAGCAGCTTAGAGGGGCAGGGACGACGACAGCCCCAGCATTTT. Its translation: CASSLEGQGRRQPQHF.

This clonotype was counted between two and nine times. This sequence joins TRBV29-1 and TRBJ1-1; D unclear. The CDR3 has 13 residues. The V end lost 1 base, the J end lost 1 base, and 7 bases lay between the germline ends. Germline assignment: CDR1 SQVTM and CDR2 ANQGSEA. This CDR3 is CSVEGRPNTEAFF. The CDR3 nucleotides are TGCAGCGTTGAAGGCCGCCCGAACACTGAAGCTTTCTTT. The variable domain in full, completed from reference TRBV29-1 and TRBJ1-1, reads SAVISQKPSRDICQRGTSLTIQCQVDSQVTMMFWYRQQPGQSLTLIATANQGSEATYESGFVIDKFPISRPNLTFSTLTVSNMSPEDSSIYLCSVEGRPNTEAFFGQGTRLTVV.

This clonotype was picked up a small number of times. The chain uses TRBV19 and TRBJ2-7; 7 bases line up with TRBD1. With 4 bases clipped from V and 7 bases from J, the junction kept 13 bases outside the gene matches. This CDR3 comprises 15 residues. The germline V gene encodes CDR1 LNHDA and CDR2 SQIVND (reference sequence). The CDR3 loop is CASSRPTGAAREQYF. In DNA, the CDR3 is TGTGCCAGTAGTAGGCCTACAGGGGCCGCGCGGGAGCAGTACTTC.

The CDR3 reads CSVVERQASGANVLTF. CDR3 bases: TGCAGCGTTGTGGAGAGACAGGCCTCTGGGGCCAACGTCCTGACTTTC. This chain uses TRBV29-1 with TRBJ2-6; D is perhaps TRBD1 (6 bases). This CDR3 is 16 amino acids long. V lost 4 bases and J lost 0, with 13 bases in between. Per germline, CDR1 SQVTM and CDR2 ANQGSEA.

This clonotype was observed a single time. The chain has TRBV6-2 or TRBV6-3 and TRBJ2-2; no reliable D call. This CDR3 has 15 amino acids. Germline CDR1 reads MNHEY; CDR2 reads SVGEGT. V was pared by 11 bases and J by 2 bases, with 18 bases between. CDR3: CARIRLGGNTGELFF. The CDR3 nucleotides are TGTGCCCGCATCCGACTGGGCGGAAACACCGGGGAGCTGTTTTTT.

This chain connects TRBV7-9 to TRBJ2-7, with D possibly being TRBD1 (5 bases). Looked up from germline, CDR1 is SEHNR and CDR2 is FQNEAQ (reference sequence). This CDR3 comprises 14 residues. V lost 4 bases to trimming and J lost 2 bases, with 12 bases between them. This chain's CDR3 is CASSYSGPAYEQYF. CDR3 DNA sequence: TGTGCCAGCAGCTACTCAGGGCCTGCCTACGAGCAGTACTTC.

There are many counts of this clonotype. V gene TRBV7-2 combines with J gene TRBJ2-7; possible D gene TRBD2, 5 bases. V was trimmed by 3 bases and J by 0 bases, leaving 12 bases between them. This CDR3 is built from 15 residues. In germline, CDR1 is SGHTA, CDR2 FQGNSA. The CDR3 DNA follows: TGTGCCAGCAGCTTCAGGCGAGGGAACTCCTACGAGCAGTACTTC. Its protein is CASSFRRGNSYEQYF. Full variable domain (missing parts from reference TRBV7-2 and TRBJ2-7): GAGVSQSPSNKVTEKGKDVELRCDPISGHTALYWYRQSLGQGLEFLIYFQGNSAPDKSGLPSDRFSAERTGGSVSTLTIQRTQQEDSAVYLCASSFRRGNSYEQYFGPGTRLTVT.

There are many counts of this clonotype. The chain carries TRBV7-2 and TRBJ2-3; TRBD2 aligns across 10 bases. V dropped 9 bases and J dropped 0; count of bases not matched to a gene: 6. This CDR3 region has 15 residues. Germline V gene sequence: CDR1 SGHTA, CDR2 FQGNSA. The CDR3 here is CASRLAGRSTDTQYF. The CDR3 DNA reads TGTGCCAGTCGACTAGCGGGCCGAAGCACAGATACGCAGTATTTT.

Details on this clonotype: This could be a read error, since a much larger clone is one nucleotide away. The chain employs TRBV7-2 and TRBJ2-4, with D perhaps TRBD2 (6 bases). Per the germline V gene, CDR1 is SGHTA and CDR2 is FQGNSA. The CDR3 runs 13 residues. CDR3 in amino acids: CASSPLGGNSQYF. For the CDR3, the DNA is TGTGCCAGCAGCCCACTCGGGGGAAACAGTCAGTACTTC.

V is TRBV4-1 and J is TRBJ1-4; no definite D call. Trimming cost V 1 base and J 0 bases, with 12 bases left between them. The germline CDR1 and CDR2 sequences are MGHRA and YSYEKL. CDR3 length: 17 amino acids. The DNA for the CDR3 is TGCGCCAGCAGCCAAGGGCGGCTAACAACAACTAATGAAAAACTGTTTTTT. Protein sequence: CASSQGRLTTTNEKLFF.

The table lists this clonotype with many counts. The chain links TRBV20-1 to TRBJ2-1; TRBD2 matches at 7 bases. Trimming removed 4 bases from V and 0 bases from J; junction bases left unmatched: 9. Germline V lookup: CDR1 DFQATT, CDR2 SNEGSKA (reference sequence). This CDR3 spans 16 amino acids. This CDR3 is CSATRLALNSYNEQFF. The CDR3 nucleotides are TGCAGTGCTACCCGACTAGCTCTGAACTCCTACAATGAGCAGTTCTTC.

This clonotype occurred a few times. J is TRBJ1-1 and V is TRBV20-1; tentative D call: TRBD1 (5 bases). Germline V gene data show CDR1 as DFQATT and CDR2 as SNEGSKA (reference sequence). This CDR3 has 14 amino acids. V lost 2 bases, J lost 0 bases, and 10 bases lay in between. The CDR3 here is CSARRQIMNTEAFF. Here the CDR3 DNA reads TGCAGTGCTAGAAGACAGATAATGAACACTGAAGCTTTCTTT.